These 3 T cell receptor beta chains were all obtained from the same sample, sequenced in a study of blood T cell repertoires in COVID-19. The repertoire was sequenced with immunoSEQ multiplex PCR; TCRdb's copy has only in-frame clones and lacks some. Here the sample spans some 300,000 clones, over 75% being singletons. Specimen: PBMCs or T cells enriched from blood (not recorded which). The receptor source for this set is a woman aged 25 to 39 who had recovered from COVID-19.

This chain joins TRBV4-1 and TRBJ1-2; 7 bases fit TRBD1. The CDR3 extends over 15 amino acids. The junction had 7 bases not matched to a gene; V was cut back by 4 bases and J by 2 bases. Germline V CDR1 and CDR2: MGHRA, YSYEKL. The CDR3 sequence is CASSRRQGSNYGYTF. In nucleotides, the CDR3 is TGCGCCAGCAGCCGTAGACAGGGATCCAACTATGGCTACACCTTC.

V and J are TRBV6-2 or TRBV6-3 and TRBJ2-5, with D possibly TRBD2 on 7 matching bases. This CDR3 is 14 amino acids long. V was pared by 2 bases and J by 5 bases, with 12 bases between. Germline V gene lookup returns CDR1 MNHEY and CDR2 SVGEGT. Written as DNA, the CDR3 is TGTGCCAGCAGTTACCTCGGGGGGCTGGAGACCCAGTACTTC. This encodes CASSYLGGLETQYF.

This clone was detected ten times or more. The chain uses TRBV19 and TRBJ2-7, with TRBD1 matching 8 bases. The CDR3 runs 14 residues. Germline lookup yields CDR1 LNHDA and CDR2 SQIVND (reference sequence). The ends lost 2 bases at V and 6 bases at J; junction bases unmatched: 6. The CDR3 bases are TGTGCCAGTAGTATAACGGACAGGGCGGGCGAGCAGTACTTC. Translated: CASSITDRAGEQYF.